This T cell receptor beta chain emerged from a study of T cells after posttransplantation cyclophosphamide. Whole-study results and caveats: Donor CD8+ memory clones often dominated recipient blood repertoires at later times. Tissue-infiltrating T cells from skin or gut overlapped little with blood T cells. After PTCy, TRB diversity resembled that of CNI/methotrexate controls.

This clone showed up many times. Its antigen is not identified. Measured with immunoSEQ multiplex PCR; TCRdb has only the in-frame clones, and not every one. This repertoire holds approximately 31,000 clones, and none appear only once. On the day of bone marrow donation, the related graft donor provided peripheral blood. Sample: PBMCs. The origin of this receptor is a woman in her thirties in good health and a related stem cell transplant donor.

CDR3 residues: CASSQDRQLYEQYF. The CDR3 nucleotides read TGCGCCAGCAGCCAAGATCGACAGCTTTACGAGCAGTACTTC. V is TRBV4-3 and J is TRBJ2-7, with TRBD1 as a possible D gene (5 bases). Trimming shortened V by 0 bases and J by 4 bases, and 10 bases separated the two germline ends. The CDR3 runs to 14 residues. Looked up from germline, CDR1 is LGHNA and CDR2 is YSLEER.